There are a few counts of the clone carrying this TCR beta chain. The antigen remains undetermined. Germline V lookup: CDR1 LNHNV, CDR2 YYDKDF (reference sequence). V was cut by 0 bases and J by 15 bases, with 12 bases left in between. This CDR3 spans 12 amino acids. This entry comes from a study of cytomegalovirus exposure and HLA in healthy donors. Study-wide results and limits: A missense variant in DCLRE1C was later tied to TCR beta V- and J-gene trimming. An analysis that came later showed most CMV-associated TCR beta chains appearing HLA-restricted.

Researchers ran the PCR with 60 Vbeta and 13 Jbeta primers. Some clones are missing from TCRdb's copy, which holds only in-frame ones; the method was immunoSEQ multiplex PCR. There are about 190,000 clones in the sample; roughly 80% occur only once, and approximately 2.8% lies in the top ten. This receptor was identified in a woman between 25 and 40 years old in good health and CMV-seropositive. This sequence joins TRBV15 and TRBJ2-1; maybe TRBD1 (5 bases). Sequenced sample: PBMCs. The CDR3 nucleotides read TGTGCCACCAGCAGAGATCGAGGACATGCGTTCTTC. Translated: CATSRDRGHAFF.